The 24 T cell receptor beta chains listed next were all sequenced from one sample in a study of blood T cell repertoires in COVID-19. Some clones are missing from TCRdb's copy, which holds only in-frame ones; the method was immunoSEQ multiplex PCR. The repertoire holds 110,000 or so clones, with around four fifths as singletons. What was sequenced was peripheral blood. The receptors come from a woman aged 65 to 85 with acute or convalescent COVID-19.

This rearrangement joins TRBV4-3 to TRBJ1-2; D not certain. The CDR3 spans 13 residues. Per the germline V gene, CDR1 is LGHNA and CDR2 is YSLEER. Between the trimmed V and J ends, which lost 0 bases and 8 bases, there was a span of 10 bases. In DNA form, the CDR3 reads TGCGCCAGCAGCCAAGAGCTTGTGAGAGGCTACACCTTC. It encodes CASSQELVRGYTF.

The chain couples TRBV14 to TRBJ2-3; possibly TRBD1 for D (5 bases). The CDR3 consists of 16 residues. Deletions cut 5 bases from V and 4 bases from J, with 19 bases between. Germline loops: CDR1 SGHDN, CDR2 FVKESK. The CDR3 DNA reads TGTGCCAGCAGCGCCGTGTGGGGCAGGTCACCAGATACGCAGTATTTT. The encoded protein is CASSAVWGRSPDTQYF. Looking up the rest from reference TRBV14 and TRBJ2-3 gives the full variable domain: EAGVTQFPSHSVIEKGQTVTLRCDPISGHDNLYWYRRVMGKEIKFLLHFVKESKQDESGMPNNRFLAERTGGTYSTLKVQPAELEDSGVYFCASSAVWGRSPDTQYFGPGTRLTVL.

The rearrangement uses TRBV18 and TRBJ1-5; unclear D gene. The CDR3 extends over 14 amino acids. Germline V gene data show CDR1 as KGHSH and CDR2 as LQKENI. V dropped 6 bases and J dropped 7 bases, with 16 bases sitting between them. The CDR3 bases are TGTGCCAGCTCCAGTTTCCGGGGTGCGCAGCCCCAGCATTTT. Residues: CASSSFRGAQPQHF.

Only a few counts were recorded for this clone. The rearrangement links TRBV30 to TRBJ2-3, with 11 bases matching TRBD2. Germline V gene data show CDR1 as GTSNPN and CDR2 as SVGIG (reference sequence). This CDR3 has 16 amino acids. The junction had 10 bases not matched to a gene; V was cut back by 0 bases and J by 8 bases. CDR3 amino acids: CAWSVLTSGAPRTQYF. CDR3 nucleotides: TGTGCCTGGAGTGTATTGACTAGCGGGGCTCCCCGTACGCAGTATTTT.

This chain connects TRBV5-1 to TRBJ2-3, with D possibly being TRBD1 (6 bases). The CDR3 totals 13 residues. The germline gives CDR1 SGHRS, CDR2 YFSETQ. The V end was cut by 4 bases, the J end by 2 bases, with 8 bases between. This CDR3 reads CASSDRNTDTQYF. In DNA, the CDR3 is TGCGCCAGCAGCGACAGGAACACAGATACGCAGTATTTT.

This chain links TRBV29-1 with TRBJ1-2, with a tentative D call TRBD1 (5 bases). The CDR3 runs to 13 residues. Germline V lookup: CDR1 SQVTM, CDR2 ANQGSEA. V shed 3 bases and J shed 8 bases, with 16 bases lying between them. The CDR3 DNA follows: TGCAGCGTTGAGATCGGGGGTGGGGAAGGCTACACCTTC. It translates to CSVEIGGGEGYTF. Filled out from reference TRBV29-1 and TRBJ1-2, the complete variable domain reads SAVISQKPSRDICQRGTSLTIQCQVDSQVTMMFWYRQQPGQSLTLIATANQGSEATYESGFVIDKFPISRPNLTFSTLTVSNMSPEDSSIYLCSVEIGGGEGYTFGSGTRLTVV.

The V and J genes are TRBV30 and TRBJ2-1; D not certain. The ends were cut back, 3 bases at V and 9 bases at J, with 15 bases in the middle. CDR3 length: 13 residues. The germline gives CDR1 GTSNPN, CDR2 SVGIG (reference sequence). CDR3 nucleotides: TGTGCCTGGAGCGCAACCCTCTACGCTGAGCAGTTCTTC. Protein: CAWSATLYAEQFF.

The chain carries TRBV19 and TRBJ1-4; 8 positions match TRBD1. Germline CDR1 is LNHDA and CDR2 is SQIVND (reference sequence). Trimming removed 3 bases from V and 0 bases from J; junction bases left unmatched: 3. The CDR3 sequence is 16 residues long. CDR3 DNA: TGTGCCAGTAGTATGTACAGGGGGTCAACTAATGAAAAACTGTTTTTT. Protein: CASSMYRGSTNEKLFF.

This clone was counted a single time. The CDR3 sequence is CASGNTGAGANVLTF. The CDR3 DNA is TGTGCTAGTGGAAATACAGGGGCTGGGGCCAACGTCCTGACTTTC. J is TRBJ2-6 and V is TRBV12-5; 7 bases are a match to TRBD1. V was pared by 6 bases and J by 2 bases, with 4 bases of the junction left unmatched. Germline V CDR1 and CDR2: LGHNT, FRNRAP. The CDR3 is 15 residues long.

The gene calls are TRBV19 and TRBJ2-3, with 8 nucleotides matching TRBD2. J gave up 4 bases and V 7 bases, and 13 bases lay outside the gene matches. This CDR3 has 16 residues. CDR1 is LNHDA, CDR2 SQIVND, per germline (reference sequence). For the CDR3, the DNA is TGTGCCAGTAACGAGACTAGCGTATGCGGGGCAGATACGCAGTATTTT. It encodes CASNETSVCGADTQYF. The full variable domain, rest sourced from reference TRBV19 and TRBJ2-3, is DGGITQSPKYLFRKEGQNVTLSCEQNLNHDAMYWYRQDPGQGLRLIYYSQIVNDFQKGDIAEGYSVSREKKESFPLTVTSAQKNPTAFYLCASNETSVCGADTQYFGPGTRLTVL.

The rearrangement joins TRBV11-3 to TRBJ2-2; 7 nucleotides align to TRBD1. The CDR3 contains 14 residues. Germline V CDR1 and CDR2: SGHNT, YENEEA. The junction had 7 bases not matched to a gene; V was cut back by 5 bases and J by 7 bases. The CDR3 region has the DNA TGTGCCAGCAGCGCGACAGGGAAGGGCGGGGAGCTGTTTTTT. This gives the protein CASSATGKGGELFF.

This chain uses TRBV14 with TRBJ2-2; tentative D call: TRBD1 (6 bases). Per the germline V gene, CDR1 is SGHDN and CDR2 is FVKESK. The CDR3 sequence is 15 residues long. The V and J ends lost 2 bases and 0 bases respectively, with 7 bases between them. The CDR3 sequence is CASSQQGTNTGELFF. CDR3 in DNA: TGTGCCAGCAGCCAACAGGGGACGAACACCGGGGAGCTGTTTTTT.

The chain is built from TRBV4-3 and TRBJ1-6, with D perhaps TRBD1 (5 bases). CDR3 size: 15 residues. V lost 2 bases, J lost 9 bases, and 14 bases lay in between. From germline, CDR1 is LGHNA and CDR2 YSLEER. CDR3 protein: CASSQIGREGSPLHF. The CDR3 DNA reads TGCGCCAGCAGCCAAATAGGCAGGGAAGGTTCACCCCTCCACTTT.

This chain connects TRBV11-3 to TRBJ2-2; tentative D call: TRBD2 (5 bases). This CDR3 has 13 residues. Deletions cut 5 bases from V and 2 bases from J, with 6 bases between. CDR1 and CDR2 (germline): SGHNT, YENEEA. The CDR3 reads CASSRDNTGELFF. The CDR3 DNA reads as TGTGCCAGCAGCCGGGATAACACCGGGGAGCTGTTTTTT.

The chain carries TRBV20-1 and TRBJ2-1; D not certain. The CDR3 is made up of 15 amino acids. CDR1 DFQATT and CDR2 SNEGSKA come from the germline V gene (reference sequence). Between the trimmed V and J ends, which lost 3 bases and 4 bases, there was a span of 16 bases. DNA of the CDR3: TGCAGTGCTAGTTCCGGAGATGTGAATTACAATGAGCAGTTCTTC. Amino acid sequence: CSASSGDVNYNEQFF.

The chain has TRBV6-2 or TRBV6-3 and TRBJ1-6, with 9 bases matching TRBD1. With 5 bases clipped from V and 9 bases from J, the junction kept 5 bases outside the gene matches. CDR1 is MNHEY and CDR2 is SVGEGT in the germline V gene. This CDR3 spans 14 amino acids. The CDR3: CASSATGGGSPLHF. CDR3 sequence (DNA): TGTGCCAGCAGTGCCACAGGGGGCGGTTCACCCCTCCACTTT.

The CDR3 bases are TGTGCCAGCAACCGCATAGAGGGAGATACGCAGTATTTT. It specifies CASNRIEGDTQYF. The V call is TRBV12-3 or TRBV12-4, the J call TRBJ2-3, with TRBD2 as a possible D gene (5 bases). The CDR3 runs 13 residues. V lost 7 bases to trimming and J lost 5 bases, with 13 bases between them.

The chain's CDR3 is CATSAAGEETQYF. DNA for the CDR3: TGTGCCACCAGTGCCGCGGGAGAAGAGACCCAGTACTTC. The chain joins TRBV24-1 to TRBJ2-5; 7 nucleotides align to TRBD2. The CDR3 extends over 13 amino acids. With 5 bases clipped from V and 3 bases from J, the junction kept 2 bases outside the gene matches. CDR1 and CDR2 (germline): KGHDR, SFDVKD.

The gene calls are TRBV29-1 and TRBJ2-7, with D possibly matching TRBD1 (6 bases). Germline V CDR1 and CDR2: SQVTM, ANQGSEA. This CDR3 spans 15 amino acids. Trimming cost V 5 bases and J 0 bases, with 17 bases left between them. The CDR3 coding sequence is TGCAGCGTTACCCAGAACACAGGGAGCTCCTACGAGCAGTACTTC. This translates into CSVTQNTGSSYEQYF.

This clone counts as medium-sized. Written as DNA, the CDR3 is TGTGCCAGCAGCCCCGGGACACTGAACACCGGGGAGCTGTTTTTT. Amino acids: CASSPGTLNTGELFF. This sequence joins TRBV5-4 and TRBJ2-2; D perhaps matches TRBD1 (6 bases). The CDR3 length is 15 residues. Germline values: CDR1 SGHNT, CDR2 YYREEE (reference sequence). The ends were cut back, 4 bases at V and 1 base at J, with 11 bases in the middle.

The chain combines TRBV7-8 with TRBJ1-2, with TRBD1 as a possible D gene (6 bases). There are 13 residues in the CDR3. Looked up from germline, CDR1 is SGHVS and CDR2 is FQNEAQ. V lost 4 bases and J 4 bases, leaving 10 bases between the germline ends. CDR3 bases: TGTGCCAGCAGCTCGGGGACAATCTATGGCTACACCTTC. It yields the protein CASSSGTIYGYTF.

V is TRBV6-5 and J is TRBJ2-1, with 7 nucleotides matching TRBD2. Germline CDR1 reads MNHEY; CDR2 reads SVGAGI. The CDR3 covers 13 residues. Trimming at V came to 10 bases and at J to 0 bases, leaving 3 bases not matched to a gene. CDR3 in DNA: TGTGCCAACGGGGGGTACTCCTACAATGAGCAGTTCTTC. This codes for CANGGYSYNEQFF.

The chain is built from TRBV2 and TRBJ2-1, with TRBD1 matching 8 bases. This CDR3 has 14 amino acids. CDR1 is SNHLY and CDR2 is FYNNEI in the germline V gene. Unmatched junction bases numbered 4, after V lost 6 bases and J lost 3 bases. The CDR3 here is CASSRDRGYNEQFF. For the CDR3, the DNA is TGTGCCAGCAGCAGAGACAGGGGCTACAATGAGCAGTTCTTC.

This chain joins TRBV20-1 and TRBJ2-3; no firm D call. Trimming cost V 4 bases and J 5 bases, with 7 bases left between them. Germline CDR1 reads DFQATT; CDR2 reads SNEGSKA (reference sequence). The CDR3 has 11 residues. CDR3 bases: TGCAGTGCTATTTCAGGAGATACGCAGTATTTT. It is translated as CSAISGDTQYF.